The clone carrying this TCR beta chain was found many times. These data are taken from a study of low-dose radiotherapy and immunotherapy resistance in tumors. V was clipped by 0 bases and J by 8 bases, with 11 bases between them. Germline-derived CDR1 and CDR2 are LGHNA and YSLEER. The CDR3 length is 14 residues. Covering alpha and beta chains, TRAV- and TRBV-specific primers were used for the first-strand cDNA. A constant-region primer paired with the V-primer adapter amplified TCRs over approximately 18 PCR cycles. TCRdb ran MiXCR on the reads and lists one entry per CDR3 protein. The repertoire includes tens of thousands of distinct CDR3 sequences, 15% to 20% of them detected once, and roughly 1.4% sits in the top ten. Time point: after trial treatment. Described treatment: LDRT plus nivolumab, ipilimumab, low-dose cyclophosphamide and aspirin (RACIN trial).

The chain carries TRBV4-3 and TRBJ2-1; D may be TRBD2 (5 bases). The starting material was PBMCs, obtained after low-dose radiotherapy plus immunotherapy. This receptor was identified in a male donor with prostate cancer. CDR3 in DNA: TGCGCCAGCAGCCAAGATCTGGAGGTCCATGAGCAGTTCTTC. Protein sequence: CASSQDLEVHEQFF.